This T cell receptor beta chain was sequenced during a study of cytomegalovirus exposure and HLA in healthy donors (dated by TCRdb to 2015 to 2018). Some background on the complete study: An earlier analysis of approximately 640 of the donors reported more than 250 Gb of sequence data and around 110 million unique TCR beta sequences from 150 million to 200 million T cells. Roughly 290 gigabases of sequencing data and 91 million or so unique TCR sequences made up an early release that covered over 550 HLA-typed donors. Of the 350 to 450 genotyped donors, 75% to 85% were placed in the genetic ancestry cluster associated with self-reported Caucasian donors. The study aimed to test whether cataloging public T cell receptors could reveal signatures of past pathogen exposure. The study used immunosequencing to profile the T cell repertoires of 600 to 850 subjects and linked those repertoires to cytomegalovirus serostatus. Along with the roughly 700-subject first cohort, a separate validation cohort of approximately 110 different subjects was used. High-throughput TCR immunosequencing, statistical association of individual TCRs with disease status, and machine learning were combined to predict cytomegalovirus infection status. A later analysis re-examined previously published TCR beta repertoires from roughly 650 donors and added high-resolution HLA genotyping to investigate patterns of TCR occurrence. Rather than using new phenotypic data, the later analysis identified candidate immune exposures from TCR beta sequences and from how often those sequences occurred across donors. To decide whether each TCR beta V gene segment behaved as functional or pseudogenic, an earlier analysis of several hundred of the donors relied on high-throughput TCR beta sequencing. Alongside the repertoire data, information on donor age, sex, ethnicity and CMV serostatus was compiled. Genome-wide SNP genotypes for about 60% of the roughly 700 donors were used in a later genetic analysis, which treated that subset as a discovery cohort. All discovery cohort repertoires had been generated on a single sequencing platform. Both class I and class II loci were covered by HLA typing, at four-digit resolution. Typing coverage differed by locus: A, B, C, DRB1 and DQB1 were typed in about 629-640 donors, DQA1 in about 550, DPA1 in nearly 610, and DPB1 in about 450. About 5 DR-DQ haplotypes were handled as single units for association and clustering, since linkage in the cohort was strong. Among roughly 370 genotyped donors of the cohort, an average of approximately 230,000 unique TCR beta nucleotide sequences were sequenced per donor, roughly a sixth of them non-productive.

With respect to this clone: Its cognate antigen has yet to be identified. Base qualities are not recorded, but no much larger clone differs from it by a single base.

General study outcomes and caveats: Because HLA typing was unavailable for some donors at each locus, only the typed subset was used in association tests. The cohort was sequenced for TCR beta chains only, and without alpha or paired-chain data the features that could be detected were limited. Across donors, most TCR sequences were observed very rarely, whereas some public TCRs were present in many individuals. Correlated functional status among segregating V segments might reflect linkage disequilibrium, but an unknown experimental factor could not be ruled out. In a later analysis, several top co-occurrence clusters were reported to appear linked to parvovirus B19, influenza, CMV and Epstein-Barr virus. At a false discovery rate of 0.05, a later analysis linked about 16,000 TCR beta sequences to specific HLA alleles. In vitro tests confirmed that a few of the cytomegalovirus-associated TCR beta chains recognize cytomegalovirus antigens. A further reported finding was that TCR beta sequences accurately predicted the HLA-A and HLA-B alleles for most subjects in the first cohort. In both the original and validation cohorts, the classifier was reported to diagnose cytomegalovirus status with high specificity and sensitivity. A later analysis found that HLA-associated TCR beta chains were more clonally expanded and had lower generation probabilities than equally common non-associated chains. In a later genetic analysis, fewer N-insertions in productive TCRs were reported among donors in an Asian-associated ancestry cluster than the roughly 640-donor mean. A total of around 150 TCR beta chains were listed by the study as associated with cytomegalovirus. In a later genetic analysis, a missense DCLRE1C variant was associated with V-gene and J-gene trimming of TCR beta chains, and the association was replicated in an independent cohort. In an earlier analysis of more than 500 of the donors, most TCR beta V segments appeared in productive rearrangements about 87% or about 30% of the time, broadly matching IMGT annotations. Over 15 rarely observed V segments, including chromosome 9 orphons, were excluded from the earlier analysis of almost 600 of the donors because counts were too low. Most CMV-associated TCR beta chains appeared to be HLA-restricted in a later analysis, and the HLA associations seemed to be driven largely by CMV exposure. A later analysis found that TCR association rates varied across HLA loci, with DRB1 alleles showing the most associated TCRs and HLA-C alleles the fewest. Roughly uniform sequencing depth across donors was assumed in presence/absence analyses, although this assumption may not hold. The authors suggested that the approach could potentially be generalized to other disease states and immunological phenotypes. A cluster of highly shared sequence variants was judged likely to represent a technical artifact of the sequencing pipeline. The only immune exposure information available for the cohort was CMV serostatus. When HLA alleles, especially DR and DQ, strongly co-occurred, attributing TCR associations to individual alleles was difficult.

The cohort consisted of 650 to 700 healthy bone marrow donors. All cohort members were sampled while nominally healthy, although unrecorded immune exposures were likely present. The donor was CMV seronegative and was included in the group of 352 seronegative cohort members. A peripheral blood sample was collected from each donor, and TCR beta sequencing was performed on peripheral blood mononuclear cells. The Qiagen DNeasy Blood Extraction Kit was used to extract genomic DNA from the blood cell samples. Receptor amplification or capture employed the immunoSEQ multiplex PCR assay. The multiplex PCR relied on a mix of 60 forward primers for TCR Vbeta segments and 13 reverse primers for TCR Jbeta segments. The CDR3 region of rearranged TCR beta genes was amplified from genomic DNA with a multiplex PCR assay. Amplified TCR beta libraries were sequenced as 87-base-pair reads on the Illumina HiSeq System. The original pipeline was this. A later analysis counted about 80 million unique TCR beta chains across the 550 to 750 repertoires, and some 12 million of these chains were shared by at least two donors. Raw reads were error-corrected and collapsed into unique sequences with a nearest-neighbor algorithm that merged closely related sequences to remove PCR and sequencing errors. CDR3 sequences were aligned to IMGT reference sequences to assign V, D and J gene segments. For a sequence to be retained, at least a six-nucleotide match to both a V gene segment and a J gene segment was required. A rearrangement counted as productive if the CDR3 had no stop codons and remained in frame with V and J, and every other rearrangement counted as non-productive. Following IMGT convention, CDR3 was defined as the stretch from the second conserved V-encoded cysteine up to the conserved J-encoded phenylalanine. The earlier analysis of fewer than 750 of the donors excluded sequences that lacked an unambiguous match to a single V gene segment. In an earlier analysis of some 590 of the donors, a V segment was called functional when productive rearrangements were above 56.7%, and segregating when the standard deviation between donors exceeded 5%. A statistical classification framework was built to diagnose cytomegalovirus status from the catalog of TCR beta chain sequences. In a later analysis, TCR nucleotide sequences were compared against IMGT/GENE-DB human TR gene sequences so that V and J genes could be assigned. Using the TCRdist pipeline, a later analysis assigned CDR3 sequences along with most-parsimonious VDJ recombination scenarios. In a later analysis, each TCR beta chain was defined by its CDR3 amino acid sequence together with its V-gene family, and reads lacking a unique V-gene family were excluded. A later analysis removed 450 to 600 highly shared, low-generation-probability nucleotide sequences to deal with suspected cross-contamination and a sequencing artifact. In a later analysis, a clonal expansion index was calculated for each public chain from normalized within-repertoire ranks of inferred template counts. In a later analysis, generation probabilities were computed with a VDJ recombination model fitted to out-of-frame rearrangements, and the resulting probabilities were checked against IGoR. In a later analysis, hypergeometric tests were used to score TCR-TCR, TCR-HLA and TCR-CMV co-occurrence, with a repertoire-size bias correction applied to TCR pairs. To estimate false discovery rates, a later analysis permuted the HLA or CMV assignments 20 times. In a later analysis, co-occurring TCRs were grouped using DBSCAN, and TCRdist sequence similarity was added for clustering within HLA-allele-positive subsets. Co-occurrence clustering excluded repertoires with fewer than 30,000 or more than 120,000 public chains, plus five with anomalous nucleotide sharing. TCRdb retrieved this table from immuneACCESS and kept in-frame rearrangements only. Not all clones are present; in checked studies, unresolved V genes account for under half, and no reason is known for the remainder. V and J calls and clone size are copied from that table; D and trimming were computed from the DNA. A total of under 70,000 clones appear in this sample, more than 80% of them only once. Jointly, the top ten make up 2% of the sample.

The sequencing sample was made of PBMCs. The TCR comes from a woman aged 25 to 39 in good health and CMV-seronegative.

The CDR3 reads CASSHDRTPGGETQYF. The nucleotide sequence reads TGCGCCAGCAGCCATGACCGGACCCCCGGGGGGGAGACCCAGTACTTC. This chain is built from TRBV4-1 and TRBJ2-5, with 7 bases aligning to TRBD2. The germline V gene supplies CDR1 MGHRA and CDR2 YSYEKL. From its cysteine to its phenylalanine, the CDR3 spans 16 amino acids. The only DNA kept is the CDR3, 48 bases in frame from the first base. Trimmed from V: 3 bases; trimmed from J: 5 bases; junction bases lacking a gene match: 12.